These 14 T cell receptor beta chains were sequenced from one sample in a study of blood T cells in healthy people across ages. It was with a sample-barcoded 5' primer and a J-beta primer mix that a second PCR of about 7 to 12 cycles was run. TCRdb reprocessed the 5' RACE reads via MiXCR and lists one record per CDR3 protein. In the table there are roughly 790,000 distinct CDR3 sequences, approximately 43% of which are singletons. The source material was blood. The origin of the receptors is a woman aged 55-70 years in good health.

V is TRBV28 and J is TRBJ2-3; D call uncertain. V was pared by 4 bases and J by 14 bases, with 28 bases between. This CDR3 comprises 16 residues. Germline assignment: CDR1 MDHEN and CDR2 SYDVKM. The CDR3 sequence is CASSSNQVPLGVKPYF. The CDR3, as DNA: TGTGCCAGCAGTTCCAACCAAGTTCCTCTGGGTGTTAAGCCGTATTTT.

DNA of the CDR3: TGCAGCGTTGGACCTACCAGGTTAAATCAGCCCCAGCATTTT. The encoded protein is CSVGPTRLNQPQHF. This chain uses TRBV29-1 with TRBJ1-5; D is unresolved. The CDR3 runs to 14 residues. Per the germline V gene, CDR1 is SQVTM and CDR2 is ANQGSEA. V gave up 4 bases and J gave up 4 bases, with 14 bases separating them.

The rearrangement joins TRBV12-3 or TRBV12-4 to TRBJ1-1, with D maybe TRBD1 (5 bases). V lost 6 bases and J 1 base, leaving 18 bases between the germline ends. CDR3 size: 16 residues. This chain's CDR3 is CASSLEGKGRNTEAFF. DNA of the CDR3: TGTGCCAGCAGCCTAGAAGGGAAGGGACGGAACACTGAAGCTTTCTTT.

A word on this clonotype: The final CDR3 position lacks the conserved phenylalanine or tryptophan, pointing to a likely read error. The gene calls are TRBV20-1 and TRBJ2-7; TRBD2 aligns across 7 bases. CDR1 and CDR2 (germline): DFQATT, SNEGSKA (reference sequence). This CDR3 comprises 14 residues. CDR3 region: CSARDPAGSYEQYY. The CDR3 DNA reads TGCAGTGCCAGAGATCCAGCGGGATCCTACGAGCAGTACTAC.

The CDR3 coding sequence is TGCAGCGTTCGGACCGGGACTGAATATTCACCCCTCCACTTT. Translated: CSVRTGTEYSPLHF. V gene TRBV29-1 combines with J gene TRBJ1-6; weak D call: TRBD1 (5 bases). The CDR3 covers 14 residues. Trimming took 5 bases from V and 8 from J, leaving 16 bases between them. Germline loops: CDR1 SQVTM, CDR2 ANQGSEA.

The chain combines TRBV12-3 or TRBV12-4 with TRBJ2-7, with D tentatively TRBD1 (5 bases). This CDR3 is built from 14 residues. V was cut by 7 bases and J by 7 bases, with 20 bases left in between. In DNA, the CDR3 is TGTGCCAGCACCGCGAGAACTCATCAGGGTGAGCAGTACTTC. It specifies CASTARTHQGEQYF.

The sample holds a few counts of this clonotype. Written as DNA, the CDR3 is TGTGCCACCAGTGACCCGAGACGCACAGATACGCAGTATTTT. Protein: CATSDPRRTDTQYF. The V gene is TRBV24-1, the J gene TRBJ2-3; D gene uncertain. The CDR3 spans 14 residues. Germline CDR1 reads KGHDR; CDR2 reads SFDVKD. The germline V and J ends were trimmed by 4 bases and 1 base, with 8 bases remaining between them.

This rearrangement joins TRBV20-1 to TRBJ2-3; possibly TRBD2 for D (6 bases). V dropped 1 base and J dropped 0 bases, with 14 bases sitting between them. The CDR3 is made up of 16 amino acids. Germline V gene data show CDR1 as DFQATT and CDR2 as SNEGSKA (reference sequence). The CDR3 DNA reads TGCAGTGCTAGAGCTGGGGGGAGCACTAGCACAGATACGCAGTATTTT. Protein product: CSARAGGSTSTDTQYF.

This clonotype was counted a few times. V is TRBV12-3 or TRBV12-4 and J is TRBJ2-1; TRBD2 might be the D (6 bases). The length of the CDR3 is 12 residues. V was cut by 3 bases and J by 11 bases, with 11 bases left in between. The CDR3 DNA sequence: TGTGCCAGCAGTTTGCGCGGGACTCAGCAGTTCTTC. Translated, it gives CASSLRGTQQFF.

The chain employs TRBV9 and TRBJ1-1, with unresolved D. The V end was cut by 3 bases, the J end by 4 bases, with 10 bases between. CDR3 size: 13 residues. The germline CDR1 and CDR2 sequences are SGDLS and YYNGEE. CDR3 residues: CASSAHEGTEAFF. CDR3 bases: TGTGCCAGCAGCGCTCACGAGGGCACTGAAGCTTTCTTT.

This clonotype appeared a few times. A read error may be the cause here, since a much bigger clone is one base away. The J gene is TRBJ2-7, the V gene TRBV7-9; D is unclear. The germline gives CDR1 SEHNR, CDR2 FQNEAQ (reference sequence). Trimming left V 6 bases short and J 0 bases short, with 6 bases between. This CDR3 spans 12 amino acids. CDR3 sequence: CASRDSSYEQYF. Here the CDR3 DNA reads TGTGCCAGCAGGGATAGCTCCTACGAGCAGTACTTC.

V is TRBV18 and J is TRBJ2-7; possible D gene TRBD1, 6 bases. The CDR3 is 13 residues long. The germline gives CDR1 KGHSH, CDR2 LQKENI. Trimming stripped 8 bases from V and 0 bases from J, with 11 bases between. The CDR3: CASHRADSYEQYF. The CDR3 DNA is TGTGCCAGCCACAGGGCGGACTCCTACGAGCAGTACTTC.

To note about this clonotype: This sequence may be a read error, since a much larger clone differs from it by one base. The chain combines TRBV12-3 or TRBV12-4 with TRBJ1-5; the D gene is possibly TRBD1 (5 bases). CDR3 size: 14 residues. V was pared by 6 bases and J by 7 bases, with 16 bases between. The CDR3 DNA reads as TGTGCCAGCAGCTCTTGGGGCAGGATGCAGCCCCAGCATTTT. Translation: CASSSWGRMQPQHF.

The chain joins TRBV7-6 to TRBJ2-7; tentatively, D is TRBD1 (5 bases). V gave up 2 bases and J gave up 5 bases, with 10 bases separating them. From germline, CDR1 is SGHVS and CDR2 FNYEAQ. The length of the CDR3 is 13 residues. Here the CDR3 reads CASSLLGAHEQYF. The DNA of the CDR3 is TGTGCCAGCAGCTTATTAGGGGCCCACGAGCAGTACTTC.